The text below deals with one T cell receptor beta chain. The antigen is undetermined. V lost 1 base to trimming and J lost 4 bases; unmatched junction nucleotides: 4. Per the germline V gene, CDR1 is MGHRA and CDR2 is YSYEKL. The CDR3 covers 16 residues. The entry originates in a study of cytomegalovirus exposure and HLA in healthy donors. About the study: Prior work identified 117 million unique TCR beta sequences in some 180 million T cells. Study-level results: It was reportedly the case that the classifier diagnosed cytomegalovirus status with high specificity and sensitivity. Equally common other TCR beta chains were less clonally expanded than HLA-associated ones, a later analysis found.

The study ran its PCR with 60 Vbeta and 13 Jbeta primers. Generated by immunoSEQ multiplex PCR, the TCRdb table keeps only in-frame clones and is missing some. The repertoire holds 100,000 or so clones, with around three quarters as singletons. The J gene is TRBJ2-2, the V gene TRBV4-1; 9 nucleotides match TRBD2. This receptor was taken from a female donor in good health and CMV-seropositive. What was sequenced was PBMCs. The CDR3 DNA reads TGCGCCAGCAGCCAAGTGGCGGGGGGGCCCACCGGGGAGCTGTTTTTT. Its translation: CASSQVAGGPTGELFF.